This TCR beta chain emerged from a study of blood T cell repertoires in COVID-19. Study overall: Sources were T cells, B-cell-depleted T cells, or PBMCs; the material itself was cDNA or gDNA.

V was trimmed by 5 bases and J by 4 bases, leaving 18 bases between them. CDR3 length: 15 amino acids. Germline V gene data show CDR1 as GTSNPN and CDR2 as SVGIG (reference sequence). Sequencing was performed with immunoSEQ multiplex PCR; in TCRdb, only in-frame clones are kept and a portion is missing. The sample records around 82,000 clones, roughly 85% being singletons. The specimen sequenced was peripheral blood. The genes are TRBV30 and TRBJ1-3; TRBD1 is a possible D gene (6 bases). This clonotype was sampled from a man in his forties or fifties with COVID-19, enrolled during active disease. CDR3 in amino acids: CAWEAGGGAGNTIYF. The CDR3 region has the DNA TGTGCCTGGGAGGCTGGGGGGGGCGCCGGAAACACCATATATTTT.